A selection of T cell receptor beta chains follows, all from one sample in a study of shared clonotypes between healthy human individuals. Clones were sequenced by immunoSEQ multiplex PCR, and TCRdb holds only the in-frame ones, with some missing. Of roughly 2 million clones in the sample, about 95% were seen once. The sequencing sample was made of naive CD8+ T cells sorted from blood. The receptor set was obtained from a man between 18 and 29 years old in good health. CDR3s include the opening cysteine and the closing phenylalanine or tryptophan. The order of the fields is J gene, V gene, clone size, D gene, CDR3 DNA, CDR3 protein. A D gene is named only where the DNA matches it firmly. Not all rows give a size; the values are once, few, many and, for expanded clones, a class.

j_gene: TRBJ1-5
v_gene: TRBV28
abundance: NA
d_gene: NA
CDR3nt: TGTGCCAGCAGTTTAAATGCCGGCAATCAGCCCCAGCATTTT
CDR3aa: CASSLNAGNQPQHF

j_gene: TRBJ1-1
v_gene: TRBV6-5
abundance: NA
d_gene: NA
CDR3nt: TGTGCCAGCAGTTACACCTCCGAGGGGTTGGGAGCTTTCTTT
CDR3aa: CASSYTSEGLGAFF

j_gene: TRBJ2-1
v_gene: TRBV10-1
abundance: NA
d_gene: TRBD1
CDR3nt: TGCGCCAGCAGTACCGGGACAGGGGTGAGCGAGCAGTTCTTC
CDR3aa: CASSTGTGVSEQFF

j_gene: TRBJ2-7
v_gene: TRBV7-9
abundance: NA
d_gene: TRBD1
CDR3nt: TGTGCCAGCAGCTTCCCGGGACAGGCGTCCAACTACGAGCAGTACTTC
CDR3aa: CASSFPGQASNYEQYF

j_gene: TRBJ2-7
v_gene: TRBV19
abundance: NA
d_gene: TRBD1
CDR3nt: TGTGCCAGTAGTACCTGGCCAATACAGGGGGCGCAGGGCGAGCAGTACTTC
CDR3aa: CASSTWPIQGAQGEQYF

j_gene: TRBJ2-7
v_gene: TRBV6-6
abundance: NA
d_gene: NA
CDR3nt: TGTGCCAGCAGCCAAGATTACGAGCAGTACTTC
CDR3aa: CASSQDYEQYF

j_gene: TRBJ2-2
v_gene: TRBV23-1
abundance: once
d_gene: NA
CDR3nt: TGCGCCAGCAGTCAATCATCCGGGAGTACCGGGGAGCTGTTTTTT
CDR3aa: CASSQSSGSTGELFF

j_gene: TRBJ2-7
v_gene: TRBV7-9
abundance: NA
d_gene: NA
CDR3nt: TGTGCCAGCAGGGGGGCAGGGTTCTACGAGCAGTACTTC
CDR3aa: CASRGAGFYEQYF

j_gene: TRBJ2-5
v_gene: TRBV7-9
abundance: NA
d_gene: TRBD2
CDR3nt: TGTGCCAGCAGCTTAATAGTAGCGGGAGGTGAGACCCAGTACTTC
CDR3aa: CASSLIVAGGETQYF

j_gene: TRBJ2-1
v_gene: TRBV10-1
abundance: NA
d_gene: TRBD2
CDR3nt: TGCGCCAGCAGTGGGACTAGCGGGGATCTCTACAATGAGCAGTTCTTC
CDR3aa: CASSGTSGDLYNEQFF

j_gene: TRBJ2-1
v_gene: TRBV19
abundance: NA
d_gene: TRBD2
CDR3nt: TGTGCCAGTAGTAATCCCAATACTCCTAGCGGGGCTTACAATGAGCAGTTCTTC
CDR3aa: CASSNPNTPSGAYNEQFF

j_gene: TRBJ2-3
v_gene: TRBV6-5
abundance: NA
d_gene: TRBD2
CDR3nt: TGTGCCAGCGGTTTGCGGGGGATTGGCACAGATACGCAGTATTTT
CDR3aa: CASGLRGIGTDTQYF

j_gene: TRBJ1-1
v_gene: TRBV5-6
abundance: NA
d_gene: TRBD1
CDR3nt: TGTGCCAGCGGTCAGGGGGGGAACACTGAAGCTTTCTTT
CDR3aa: CASGQGGNTEAFF

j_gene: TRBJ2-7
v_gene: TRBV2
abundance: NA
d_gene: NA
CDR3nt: TGTGCCAGCTCCTGGGTCGTAGGGTCCTACGAGCAGTACTTC
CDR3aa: CASSWVVGSYEQYF

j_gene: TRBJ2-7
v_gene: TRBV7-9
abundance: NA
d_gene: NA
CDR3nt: TGTGCCAGCAGCCCCGCAGCGGGTTACGAGCAGTACTTC
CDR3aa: CASSPAAGYEQYF

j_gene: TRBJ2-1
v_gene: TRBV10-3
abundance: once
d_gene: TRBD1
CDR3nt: TGTGCCATCAGTGACGACAGGGGCCCCTACAATGAGCAGTTCTTC
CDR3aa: CAISDDRGPYNEQFF

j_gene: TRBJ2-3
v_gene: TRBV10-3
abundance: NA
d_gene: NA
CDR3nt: TGTGCCATCAGTGCGGAGTCTAGCACAGATACGCAGTATTTT
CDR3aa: CAISAESSTDTQYF

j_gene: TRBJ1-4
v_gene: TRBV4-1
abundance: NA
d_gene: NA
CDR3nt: TGCGCCAGCAGCCAAGATGGGGAAACTAATGAAAAACTGTTTTTT
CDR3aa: CASSQDGETNEKLFF

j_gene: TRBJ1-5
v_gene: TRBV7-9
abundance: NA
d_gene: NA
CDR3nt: TGTGCCAGCAGCCGGACAGAGAGCAATCAGCCCCAGCATTTT
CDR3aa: CASSRTESNQPQHF

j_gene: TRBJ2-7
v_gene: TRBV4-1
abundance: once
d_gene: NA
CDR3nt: TGCGCCAGCAGCCAAGAGGACAGATTCTACGAGCAGTACTTC
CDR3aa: CASSQEDRFYEQYF

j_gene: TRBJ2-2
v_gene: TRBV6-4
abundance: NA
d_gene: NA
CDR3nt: TGTGCCAGCAGCCTCAGCGGTGACACCGGGGAGCTGTTTTTT
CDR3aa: CASSLSGDTGELFF

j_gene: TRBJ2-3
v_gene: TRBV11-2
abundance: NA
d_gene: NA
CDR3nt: TGTGCCAGCAGCTTAGGCACAGATACGCAGTATTTT
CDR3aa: CASSLGTDTQYF